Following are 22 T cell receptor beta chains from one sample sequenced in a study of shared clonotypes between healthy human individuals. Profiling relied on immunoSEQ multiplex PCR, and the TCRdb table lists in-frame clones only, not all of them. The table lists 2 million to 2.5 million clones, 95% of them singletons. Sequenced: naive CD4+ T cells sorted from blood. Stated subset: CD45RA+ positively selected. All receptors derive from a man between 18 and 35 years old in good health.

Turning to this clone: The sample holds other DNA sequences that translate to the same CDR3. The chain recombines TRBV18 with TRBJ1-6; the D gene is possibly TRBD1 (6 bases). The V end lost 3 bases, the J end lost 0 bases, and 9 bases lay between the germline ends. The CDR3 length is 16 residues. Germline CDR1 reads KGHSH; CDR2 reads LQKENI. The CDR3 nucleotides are TGTGCCAGCTCACCCACAGGGAGCTCCTATAATTCACCCCTCCACTTT. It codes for CASSPTGSSYNSPLHF.

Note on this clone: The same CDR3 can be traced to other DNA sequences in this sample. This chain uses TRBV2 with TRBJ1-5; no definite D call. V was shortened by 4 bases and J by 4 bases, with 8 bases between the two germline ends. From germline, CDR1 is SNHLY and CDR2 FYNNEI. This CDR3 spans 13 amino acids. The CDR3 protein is CASSGSGNQPQHF. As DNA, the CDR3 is TGTGCCAGCAGTGGATCCGGGAATCAGCCCCAGCATTTT.

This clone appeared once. The CDR3 coding sequence is TGCGCCAGCAGCCCTGGGACAGGGGCAAGGAACAATGAGCAGTTCTTC. It specifies CASSPGTGARNNEQFF. The chain recombines TRBV5-1 with TRBJ2-1; TRBD1 agrees at 10 bases. The CDR3 runs 16 residues. Trimming took 4 bases from V and 5 from J; bases not matched to a gene: 9. Germline V gives CDR1 SGHRS, CDR2 YFSETQ. Drawing the rest from reference TRBV5-1 and TRBJ2-1, the complete variable domain is KAGVTQTPRYLIKTRGQQVTLSCSPISGHRSVSWYQQTPGQGLQFLFEYFSETQRNKGNFPGRFSGRQFSNSRSEMNVSTLELGDSALYLCASSPGTGARNNEQFFGPGTRLTVL.

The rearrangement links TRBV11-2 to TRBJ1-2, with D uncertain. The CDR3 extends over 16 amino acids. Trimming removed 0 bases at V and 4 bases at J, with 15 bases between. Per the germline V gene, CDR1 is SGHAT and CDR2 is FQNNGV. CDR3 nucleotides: TGTGCCAGCAGCTTAGATAGGCAGGCGCCCATCTATGGCTACACCTTC. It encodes CASSLDRQAPIYGYTF.

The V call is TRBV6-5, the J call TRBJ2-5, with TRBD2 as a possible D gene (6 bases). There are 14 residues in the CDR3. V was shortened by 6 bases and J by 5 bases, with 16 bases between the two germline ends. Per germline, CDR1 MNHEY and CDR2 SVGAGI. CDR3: CASSGDLTRETQYF. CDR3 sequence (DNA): TGTGCCAGCAGCGGGGACTTGACTAGGGAGACCCAGTACTTC.

In DNA, the CDR3 is TGTGCCAGCAGCTTAGGGGCTGGACTAGCAGGAGAGCAGTTCTTC. Translated, it gives CASSLGAGLAGEQFF. The chain recombines TRBV7-2 with TRBJ2-1; the match to TRBD2 covers 8 bases. V gave up 1 base and J gave up 10 bases; unmatched junction bases: 9. Germline assignment: CDR1 SGHTA and CDR2 FQGNSA. The CDR3 consists of 15 residues. The full variable domain, rest sourced from reference TRBV7-2 and TRBJ2-1, is GAGVSQSPSNKVTEKGKDVELRCDPISGHTALYWYRQSLGQGLEFLIYFQGNSAPDKSGLPSDRFSAERTGGSVSTLTIQRTQQEDSAVYLCASSLGAGLAGEQFFGPGTRLTVL.

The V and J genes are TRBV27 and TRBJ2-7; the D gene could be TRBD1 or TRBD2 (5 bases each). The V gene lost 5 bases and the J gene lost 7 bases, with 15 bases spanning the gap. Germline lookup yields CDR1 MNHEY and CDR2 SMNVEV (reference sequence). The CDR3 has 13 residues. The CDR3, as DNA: TGTGCCAGCAGTCTTGGGGGAGTCGGGGAGCAGTACTTC. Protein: CASSLGGVGEQYF.

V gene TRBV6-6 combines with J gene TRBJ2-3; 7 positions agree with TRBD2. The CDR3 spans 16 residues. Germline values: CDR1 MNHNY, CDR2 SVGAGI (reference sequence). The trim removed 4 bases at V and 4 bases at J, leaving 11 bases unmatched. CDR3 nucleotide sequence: TGTGCCAGCAGTTCGCCCTCGGGAGGCAGCCCAGATACGCAGTATTTT. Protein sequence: CASSSPSGGSPDTQYF.

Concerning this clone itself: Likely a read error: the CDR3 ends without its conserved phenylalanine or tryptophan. DNA of the CDR3: TGTGCCAGTAGTATAGTTGGGCAGGGCGAAAATTCACCCCTCCACCTT. Protein: CASSIVGQGENSPLHL. The V gene is TRBV19, the J gene TRBJ1-6, with a tentative D call TRBD1 (5 bases). CDR1 and CDR2 from the germline V gene are LNHDA and SQIVND (reference sequence). This CDR3 contains 16 residues. V dropped 1 base and J dropped 7 bases, with 14 bases sitting between them.

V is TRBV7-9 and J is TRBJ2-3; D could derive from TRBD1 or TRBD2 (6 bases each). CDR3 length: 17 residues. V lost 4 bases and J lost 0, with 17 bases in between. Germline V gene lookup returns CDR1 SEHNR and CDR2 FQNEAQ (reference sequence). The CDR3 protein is CASSSPSGGASTDTQYF. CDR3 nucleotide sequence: TGTGCCAGCAGCTCTCCCTCCGGGGGCGCTAGCACAGATACGCAGTATTTT.

CDR3: CASSPRGAEAYEQYF. The CDR3 bases are TGTGCCAGCTCACCGAGGGGGGCAGAAGCCTACGAGCAGTACTTC. This chain joins TRBV18 and TRBJ2-7; either TRBD1 or TRBD2 may supply D (6 bases each). Trimming stripped 3 bases from V and 2 bases from J, with 14 bases between. The CDR3 sequence is 15 residues long. Germline V gene data show CDR1 as KGHSH and CDR2 as LQKENI.

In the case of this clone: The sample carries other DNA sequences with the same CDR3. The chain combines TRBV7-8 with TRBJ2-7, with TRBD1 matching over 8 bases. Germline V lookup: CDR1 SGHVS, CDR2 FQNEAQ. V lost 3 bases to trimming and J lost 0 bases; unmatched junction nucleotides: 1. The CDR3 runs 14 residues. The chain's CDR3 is CASSLTGVSYEQYF. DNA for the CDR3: TGTGCCAGCAGCTTGACAGGGGTCTCCTACGAGCAGTACTTC.

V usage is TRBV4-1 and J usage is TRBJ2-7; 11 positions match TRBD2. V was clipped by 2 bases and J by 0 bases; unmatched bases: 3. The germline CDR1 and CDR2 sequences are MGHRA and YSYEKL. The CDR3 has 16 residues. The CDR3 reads CASSQPTSGTSYEQYF. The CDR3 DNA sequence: TGCGCCAGCAGCCAACCGACTAGCGGGACCTCCTACGAGCAGTACTTC.

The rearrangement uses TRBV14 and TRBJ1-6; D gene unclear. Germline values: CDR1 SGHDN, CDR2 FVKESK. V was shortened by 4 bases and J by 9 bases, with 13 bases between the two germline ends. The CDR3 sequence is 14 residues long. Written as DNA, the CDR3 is TGTGCCAGCAGCCCCGCGTTAGGAATTTCACCCCTCCACTTT. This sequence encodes CASSPALGISPLHF. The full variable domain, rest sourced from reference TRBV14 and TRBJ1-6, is EAGVTQFPSHSVIEKGQTVTLRCDPISGHDNLYWYRRVMGKEIKFLLHFVKESKQDESGMPNNRFLAERTGGTYSTLKVQPAELEDSGVYFCASSPALGISPLHFGNGTRLTVT.

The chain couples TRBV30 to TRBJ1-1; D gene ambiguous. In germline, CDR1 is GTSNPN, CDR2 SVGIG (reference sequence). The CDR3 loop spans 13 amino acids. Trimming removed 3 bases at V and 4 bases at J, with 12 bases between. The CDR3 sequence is CAWRGRTGTEAFF. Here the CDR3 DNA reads TGTGCCTGGAGGGGCAGGACGGGCACTGAAGCTTTCTTT.

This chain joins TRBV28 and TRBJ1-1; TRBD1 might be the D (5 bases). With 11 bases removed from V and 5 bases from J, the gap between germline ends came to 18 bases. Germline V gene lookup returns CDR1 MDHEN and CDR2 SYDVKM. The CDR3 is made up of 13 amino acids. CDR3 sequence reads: CASPRGPRTEAFF. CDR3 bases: TGTGCCTCCCCCCGGGGCCCGAGGACTGAAGCTTTCTTT.

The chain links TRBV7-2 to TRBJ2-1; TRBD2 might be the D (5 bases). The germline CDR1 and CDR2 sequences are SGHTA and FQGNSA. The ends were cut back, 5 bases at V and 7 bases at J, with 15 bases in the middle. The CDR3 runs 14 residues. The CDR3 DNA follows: TGTGCCAGCAGCACCTCACTAGAGCGAAATGAGCAGTTCTTC. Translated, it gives CASSTSLERNEQFF. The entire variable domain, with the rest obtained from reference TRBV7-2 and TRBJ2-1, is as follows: GAGVSQSPSNKVTEKGKDVELRCDPISGHTALYWYRQSLGQGLEFLIYFQGNSAPDKSGLPSDRFSAERTGGSVSTLTIQRTQQEDSAVYLCASSTSLERNEQFFGPGTRLTVL.

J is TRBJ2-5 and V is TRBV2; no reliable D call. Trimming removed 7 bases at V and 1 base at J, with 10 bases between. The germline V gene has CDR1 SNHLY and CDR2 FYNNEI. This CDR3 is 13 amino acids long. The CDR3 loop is CASNGRFQETQYF. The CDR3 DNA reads TGTGCCAGCAACGGACGGTTCCAAGAGACCCAGTACTTC.

The CDR3 coding sequence is TGTGCCAGCAGTTACTCCCCGCGAGACTACGAGCAGTACTTC. Its protein product is CASSYSPRDYEQYF. The V and J genes are TRBV6-5 and TRBJ2-7; D unclear. Between the trimmed V and J ends, which lost 0 bases and 3 bases, there was a span of 9 bases. Germline assignment: CDR1 MNHEY and CDR2 SVGAGI. The CDR3 sequence is 14 residues long.

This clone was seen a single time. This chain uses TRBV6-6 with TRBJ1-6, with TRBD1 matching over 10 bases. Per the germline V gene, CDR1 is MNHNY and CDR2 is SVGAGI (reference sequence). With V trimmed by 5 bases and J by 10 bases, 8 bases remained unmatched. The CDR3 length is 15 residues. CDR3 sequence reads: CASSITGTGESPLHF. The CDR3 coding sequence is TGTGCCAGCAGTATAACCGGGACAGGGGAATCACCCCTCCACTTT.

CDR3 residues: CASSLEVGGGSYGYTF. The DNA for the CDR3 is TGTGCCAGCAGCTTAGAAGTCGGCGGCGGCTCCTATGGCTACACCTTC. The V call is TRBV11-3, the J call TRBJ1-2; no definite D call. Germline V gives CDR1 SGHNT, CDR2 YENEEA. The V end was cut by 0 bases, the J end by 4 bases, with 15 bases between. The CDR3 totals 16 residues.

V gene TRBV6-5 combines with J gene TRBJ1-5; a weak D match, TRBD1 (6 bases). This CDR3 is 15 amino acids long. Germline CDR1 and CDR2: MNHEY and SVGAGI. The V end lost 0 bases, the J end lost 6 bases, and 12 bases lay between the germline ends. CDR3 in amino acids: CASSYSRQGTQPQHF. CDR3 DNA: TGTGCCAGCAGTTACTCTAGGCAGGGGACTCAGCCCCAGCATTTT.